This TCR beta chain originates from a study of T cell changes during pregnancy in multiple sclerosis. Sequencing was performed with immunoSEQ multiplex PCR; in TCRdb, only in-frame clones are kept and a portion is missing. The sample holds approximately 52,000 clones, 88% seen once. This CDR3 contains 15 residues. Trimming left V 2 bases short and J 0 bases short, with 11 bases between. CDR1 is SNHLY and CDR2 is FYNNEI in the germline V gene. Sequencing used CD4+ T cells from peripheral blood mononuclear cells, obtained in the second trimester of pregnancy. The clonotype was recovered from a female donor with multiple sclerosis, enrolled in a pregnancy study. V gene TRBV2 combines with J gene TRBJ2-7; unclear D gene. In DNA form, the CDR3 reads TGTGCCAGCAGTGAAAATGCAGTCCCCTCCTACGAGCAGTACTTC. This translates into CASSENAVPSYEQYF.